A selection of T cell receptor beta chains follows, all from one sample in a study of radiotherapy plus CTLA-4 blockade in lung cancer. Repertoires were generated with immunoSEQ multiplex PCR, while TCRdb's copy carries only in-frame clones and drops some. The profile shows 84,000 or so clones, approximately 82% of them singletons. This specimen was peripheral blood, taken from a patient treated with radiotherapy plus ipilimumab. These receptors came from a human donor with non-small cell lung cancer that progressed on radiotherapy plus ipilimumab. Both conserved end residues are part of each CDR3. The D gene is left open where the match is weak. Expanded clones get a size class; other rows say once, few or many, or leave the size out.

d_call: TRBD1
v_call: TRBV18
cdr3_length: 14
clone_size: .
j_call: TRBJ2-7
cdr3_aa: CASSRDRSSYEQYF
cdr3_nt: TGTGCCAGCTCACGGGACAGGAGCTCCTACGAGCAGTACTTC

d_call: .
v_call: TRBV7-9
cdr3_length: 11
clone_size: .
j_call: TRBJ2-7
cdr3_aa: CASGSDGEQYF
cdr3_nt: TGTGCCAGCGGGAGTGACGGCGAGCAGTACTTC

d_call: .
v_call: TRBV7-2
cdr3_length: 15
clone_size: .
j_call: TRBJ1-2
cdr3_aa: CASSIMPGGSYGYTF
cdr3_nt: TGTGCCAGCAGCATAATGCCTGGGGGAAGCTATGGCTACACCTTC

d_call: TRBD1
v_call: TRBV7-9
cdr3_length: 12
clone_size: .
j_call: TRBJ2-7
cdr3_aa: CASSWTGVEQYF
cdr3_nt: TGTGCCAGCAGCTGGACAGGGGTTGAGCAGTACTTC

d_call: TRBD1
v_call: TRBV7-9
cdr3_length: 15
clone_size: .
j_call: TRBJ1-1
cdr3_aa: CASSRGQGAGTEAFF
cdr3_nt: TGTGCCAGCAGTCGAGGACAGGGGGCAGGGACTGAAGCTTTCTTT

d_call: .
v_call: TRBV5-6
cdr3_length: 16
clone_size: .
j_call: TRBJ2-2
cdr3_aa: CASSLGRGPDTGELFF
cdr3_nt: TGTGCCAGCAGCTTGGGGAGGGGGCCGGACACCGGGGAGCTGTTTTTT

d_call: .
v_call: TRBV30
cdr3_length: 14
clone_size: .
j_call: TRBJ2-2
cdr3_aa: CAWSRNTNTGELFF
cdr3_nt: TGTGCCTGGAGCCGTAACACGAACACCGGGGAGCTGTTTTTT

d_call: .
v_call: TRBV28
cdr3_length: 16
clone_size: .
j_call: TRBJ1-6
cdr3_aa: CASRTYIRGPNSPLHF
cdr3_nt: TGTGCCAGCAGAACCTACATCCGGGGTCCAAATTCACCCCTCCACTTT

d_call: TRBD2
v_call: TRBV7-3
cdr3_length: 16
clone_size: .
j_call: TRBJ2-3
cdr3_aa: CASSPHGLAGGDTQYF
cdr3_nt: TGTGCCAGCAGCCCCCACGGACTAGCGGGGGGGGATACGCAGTATTTT

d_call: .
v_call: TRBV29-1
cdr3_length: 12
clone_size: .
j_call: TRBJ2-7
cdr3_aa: CSVLGPHYEQYF
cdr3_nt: TGCAGCGTCCTAGGACCACACTACGAGCAGTACTTC

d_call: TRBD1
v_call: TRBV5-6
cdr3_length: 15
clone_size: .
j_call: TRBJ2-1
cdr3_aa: CASSPPGQGGSGQFF
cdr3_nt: TGTGCCAGCAGTCCCCCGGGACAGGGAGGATCGGGGCAGTTCTTC

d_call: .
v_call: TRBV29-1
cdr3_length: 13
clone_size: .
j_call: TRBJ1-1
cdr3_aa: CSVDLGGDTEAFF
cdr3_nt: TGCAGCGTTGATTTGGGAGGGGACACTGAAGCTTTCTTT

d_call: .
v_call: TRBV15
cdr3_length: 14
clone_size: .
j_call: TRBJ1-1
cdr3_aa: CATSRDLGASKAFF
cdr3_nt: TGTGCCACCAGCAGAGATCTGGGGGCGAGTAAAGCTTTCTTT

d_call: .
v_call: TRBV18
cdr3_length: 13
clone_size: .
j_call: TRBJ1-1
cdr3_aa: CASSPGGTPEAFF
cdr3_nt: TGTGCCAGCTCACCAGGGGGGACGCCTGAAGCTTTCTTT

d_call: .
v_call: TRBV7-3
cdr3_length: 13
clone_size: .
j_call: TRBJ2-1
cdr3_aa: CASSLTKADEQFF
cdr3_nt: TGTGCCAGCAGCTTAACCAAGGCAGATGAGCAGTTCTTC

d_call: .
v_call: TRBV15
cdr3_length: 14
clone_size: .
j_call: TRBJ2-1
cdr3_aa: CATKWGDSYNEQFF
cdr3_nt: TGTGCCACCAAGTGGGGGGACTCCTACAATGAGCAGTTCTTC

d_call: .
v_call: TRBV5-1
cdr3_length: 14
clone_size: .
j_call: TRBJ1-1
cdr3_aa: CASSLGKANTEAFF
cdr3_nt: TGCGCCAGCAGCTTAGGAAAGGCGAACACTGAAGCTTTCTTT

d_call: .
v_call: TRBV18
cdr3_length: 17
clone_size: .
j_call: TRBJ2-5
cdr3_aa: CASSPTQSTWGQETQYF
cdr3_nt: TGTGCCAGCTCACCAACGCAAAGCACATGGGGCCAAGAGACCCAGTACTTC

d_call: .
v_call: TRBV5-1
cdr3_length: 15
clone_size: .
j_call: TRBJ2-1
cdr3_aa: CASSLGRNSYNEQFF
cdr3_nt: TGCGCCAGCAGCTTGGGCAGGAACTCCTACAATGAGCAGTTCTTC

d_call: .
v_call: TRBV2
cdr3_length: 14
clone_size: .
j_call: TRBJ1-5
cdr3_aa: CASWPGLGNQPQHF
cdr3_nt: TGTGCCAGCTGGCCCGGGTTAGGCAATCAGCCCCAGCATTTT

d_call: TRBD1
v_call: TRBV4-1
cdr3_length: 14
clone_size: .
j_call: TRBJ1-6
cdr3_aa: CASSLLRGFSPLHF
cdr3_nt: TGCGCCAGCAGCCTCCTCAGGGGGTTCTCACCCCTCCACTTT

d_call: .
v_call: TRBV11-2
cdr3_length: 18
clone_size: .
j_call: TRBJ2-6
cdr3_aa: CASKSSRGHSPGANVLTF
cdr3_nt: TGTGCCAGCAAATCGAGTAGGGGACACTCCCCTGGGGCCAACGTCCTGACTTTC

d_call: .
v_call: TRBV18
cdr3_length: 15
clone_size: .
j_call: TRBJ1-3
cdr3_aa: CASSPNSGSGNTIYF
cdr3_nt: TGTGCCAGCTCACCAAATTCGGGCTCTGGAAACACCATATATTTT

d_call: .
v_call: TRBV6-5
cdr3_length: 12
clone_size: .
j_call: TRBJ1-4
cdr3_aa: CASSEGGEKLFF
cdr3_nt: TGTGCCAGCAGTGAAGGAGGCGAAAAACTGTTTTTT

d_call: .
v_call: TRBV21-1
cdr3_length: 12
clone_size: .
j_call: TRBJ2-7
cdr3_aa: CASSKAGYEQYF
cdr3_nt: TGTGCCAGCAGCAAAGCAGGTTACGAGCAGTACTTC

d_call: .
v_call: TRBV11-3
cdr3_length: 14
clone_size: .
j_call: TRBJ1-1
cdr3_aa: CASSTKAGNTEAFF
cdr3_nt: TGTGCCAGCAGTACCAAAGCAGGGAACACTGAAGCTTTCTTT

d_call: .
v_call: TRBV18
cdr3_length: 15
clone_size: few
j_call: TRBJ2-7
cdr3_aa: CASSAVGASSYEQYF
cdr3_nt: TGTGCCAGCTCTGCCGTGGGAGCCAGCTCCTACGAGCAGTACTTC

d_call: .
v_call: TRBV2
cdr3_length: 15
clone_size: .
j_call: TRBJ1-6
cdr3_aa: CASTQPTTYNSPLHF
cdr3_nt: TGTGCCAGCACCCAACCGACAACGTATAATTCACCCCTCCACTTT

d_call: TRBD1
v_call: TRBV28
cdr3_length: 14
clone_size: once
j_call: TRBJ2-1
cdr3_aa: CASKEGGLSNEQFF
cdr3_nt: TGTGCCAGCAAGGAAGGGGGCCTGTCAAATGAGCAGTTCTTC

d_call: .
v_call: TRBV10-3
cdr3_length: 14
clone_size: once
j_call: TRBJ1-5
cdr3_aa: CAISEGDSNQPQHF
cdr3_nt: TGTGCCATCAGTGAAGGGGATAGCAATCAGCCCCAGCATTTT

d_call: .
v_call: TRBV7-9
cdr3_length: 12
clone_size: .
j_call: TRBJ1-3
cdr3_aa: CASSLSRNTIYF
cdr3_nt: TGTGCCAGCAGCTTGAGCAGAAACACCATATATTTT

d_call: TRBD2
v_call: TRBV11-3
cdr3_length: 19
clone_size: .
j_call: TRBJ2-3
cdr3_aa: CASSFDGTGGPTSTDTQYF
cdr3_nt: TGTGCCAGCAGCTTTGACGGAACGGGAGGGCCTACTAGCACAGATACGCAGTATTTT

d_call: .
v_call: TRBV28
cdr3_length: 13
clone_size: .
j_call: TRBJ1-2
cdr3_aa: CASNPGLVRGYTF
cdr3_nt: TGTGCCAGCAATCCAGGGCTTGTAAGGGGCTACACCTTC

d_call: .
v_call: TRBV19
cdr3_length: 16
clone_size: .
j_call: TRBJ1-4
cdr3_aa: CASSLSRGRSNEKLFF
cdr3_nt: TGTGCCAGTAGCTTGAGTAGGGGACGCTCTAATGAAAAACTGTTTTTT

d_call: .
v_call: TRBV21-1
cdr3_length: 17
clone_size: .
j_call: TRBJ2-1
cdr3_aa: CASSKGQGAHSYNEQFF
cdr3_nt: TGTGCCAGCAGCAAAGGGCAGGGGGCCCACTCCTACAATGAGCAGTTCTTC

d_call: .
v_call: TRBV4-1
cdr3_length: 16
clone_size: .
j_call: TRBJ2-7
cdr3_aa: CASSQDGSLRSYEQYF
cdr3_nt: TGCGCCAGCAGCCAAGATGGTAGCTTGCGCTCCTACGAGCAGTACTTC

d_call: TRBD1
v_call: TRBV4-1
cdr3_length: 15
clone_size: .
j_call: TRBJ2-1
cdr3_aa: CASSQGGQEYNEQFF
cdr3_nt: TGCGCCAGCAGCCAAGGCGGACAGGAGTACAATGAGCAGTTCTTC

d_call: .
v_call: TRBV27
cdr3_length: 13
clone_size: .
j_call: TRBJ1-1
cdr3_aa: CASRPSGGTEAFF
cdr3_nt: TGTGCCAGCAGACCCTCCGGGGGCACTGAAGCTTTCTTT

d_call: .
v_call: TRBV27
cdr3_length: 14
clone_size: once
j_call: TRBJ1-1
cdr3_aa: CASSQTLANTEAFF
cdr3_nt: TGTGCCAGCAGCCAAACCTTGGCTAACACTGAAGCTTTCTTT

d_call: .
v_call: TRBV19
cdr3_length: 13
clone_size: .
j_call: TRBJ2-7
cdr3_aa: CASSKGHHYEQYF
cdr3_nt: TGTGCCAGTAGTAAGGGACACCACTACGAGCAGTACTTC

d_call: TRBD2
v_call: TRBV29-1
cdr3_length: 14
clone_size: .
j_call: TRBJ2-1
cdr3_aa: CSFTGTSGYNEQFF
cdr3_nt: TGCAGCTTTACCGGGACTAGCGGTTACAATGAGCAGTTCTTC

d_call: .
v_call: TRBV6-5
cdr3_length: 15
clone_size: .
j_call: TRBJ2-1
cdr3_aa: CASSYSIGPLSEQFF
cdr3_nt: TGTGCCAGCAGTTACTCGATTGGGCCCCTCAGTGAGCAGTTCTTC